This TCR beta chain was found in a study of cytomegalovirus exposure and HLA in healthy donors. Notes on the study in general: Within the data, a cluster of highly shared sequence variants was likely a sequencing artifact.

About this clone: The antigen remains unidentified.

The CDR3 loop spans 15 amino acids. The germline V gene has CDR1 MGHRA and CDR2 YSYEKL. The V gene lost 2 bases and the J gene lost 6 bases, with 15 bases spanning the gap. The study ran its PCR with 60 Vbeta and 13 Jbeta primers. The table came from immunoSEQ multiplex PCR; TCRdb's copy has only in-frame clones and leaves some out. The sample lists roughly 100,000 clones, around 85% seen once, with roughly 6.9% in the top ten. Sample: PBMCs. The chain is built from TRBV4-1 and TRBJ2-3; perhaps TRBD2 as D (5 bases). This receptor was taken from a man aged 30-40 years in good health and CMV-seropositive. The CDR3 loop reads CASSQNRGIGDTQYF. The CDR3, as DNA: TGCGCCAGCAGCCAAAATCGAGGGATCGGGGATACGCAGTATTTT.